Listed here are 13 T cell receptor beta chains from one sample, sequenced in a study of blood T cell repertoires in COVID-19. Measured with immunoSEQ multiplex PCR; TCRdb has only the in-frame clones, and not every one. The sample records about 150,000 clones, approximately 90% being singletons. Sample: PBMCs or T cells enriched from blood (not recorded which). These receptor sequences come from a middle-aged woman who had been exposed to COVID-19.

The rearrangement uses TRBV2 and TRBJ1-2; D unresolved. The germline V gene encodes CDR1 SNHLY and CDR2 FYNNEI. Between the trimmed V and J ends, which lost 3 bases and 5 bases, there was a span of 13 bases. The length of the CDR3 is 14 residues. The CDR3 is CASSDRTPPYGYTF. The CDR3 DNA sequence: TGTGCCAGCAGTGACAGGACTCCCCCGTATGGCTACACCTTC.

The chain joins TRBV14 to TRBJ1-6; the match to TRBD1 covers 8 bases. J was trimmed by 10 bases and V by 3 bases; bases with no gene match: 8. The CDR3 sequence is 15 residues long. Germline loops: CDR1 SGHDN, CDR2 FVKESK. The CDR3 loop is CASSQTGTGVSPLHF. The CDR3 DNA follows: TGTGCCAGCAGCCAGACCGGGACAGGAGTATCACCCCTCCACTTT.

The V call is TRBV5-4, the J call TRBJ1-1; tentatively, D is TRBD1 (5 bases). This CDR3 region has 12 residues. The V and J ends lost 0 bases and 10 bases respectively, with 10 bases between them. The germline V gene encodes CDR1 SGHNT and CDR2 YYREEE (reference sequence). For the CDR3, the DNA is TGTGCCAGCAGCTTGGAGGCAGGGTTAGCTTTCTTT. Translated, it gives CASSLEAGLAFF.

V gene TRBV4-3 combines with J gene TRBJ1-1; no reliable D call. The V end lost 0 bases, the J end lost 4 bases, and 6 bases lay between the germline ends. The germline V gene encodes CDR1 LGHNA and CDR2 YSLEER. The CDR3 has 13 amino acids. This CDR3 reads CASSQEAATEAFF. Written as DNA, the CDR3 is TGCGCCAGCAGCCAAGAAGCTGCCACTGAAGCTTTCTTT.

Points on this clone: Mismatch with germline at one junction end may stem from a read error. CDR3 protein: CSARVAGAPDF. The CDR3 bases are TGCAGTGCTAGAGTAGCGGGGGCCCCGGATTTT. The chain is built from TRBV20-1 and TRBJ2-3, with 9 bases aligning to TRBD2. There are 11 residues in the CDR3. From germline, CDR1 is DFQATT and CDR2 SNEGSKA (reference sequence).

In its sample, this clone was seen once. The chain is built from TRBV5-1 and TRBJ2-1, with D perhaps TRBD1 (5 bases). V lost 0 bases and J lost 9, with 16 bases in between. The CDR3 sequence is 15 residues long. Germline V CDR1 and CDR2: SGHRS, YFSETQ. The CDR3 reads CASSLGSGFPGEQFF. CDR3 coding DNA: TGCGCCAGCAGCTTGGGATCAGGGTTTCCGGGTGAGCAGTTCTTC.

The rearrangement uses TRBV5-1 and TRBJ1-4; D gene ambiguous. V was pared by 2 bases and J by 0 bases, with 5 bases between. The CDR3 is made up of 14 amino acids. Germline values: CDR1 SGHRS, CDR2 YFSETQ. Here the CDR3 DNA reads TGCGCCAGCAGCTTTAGTACAACTAATGAAAAACTGTTTTTT. It encodes CASSFSTTNEKLFF.

There are a few counts of this clone. The chain couples TRBV28 to TRBJ2-6; possible D gene TRBD1, 6 bases. V lost 10 bases and J lost 0, with 13 bases in between. The CDR3 runs to 15 residues. The germline gives CDR1 MDHEN, CDR2 SYDVKM. The CDR3 nucleotides are TGTGCCACCAAACAGGGCCGCTCTGGGGCCAACGTCCTGACTTTC. This encodes CATKQGRSGANVLTF.

Only one count was recorded for this clone. The rearrangement uses TRBV9 and TRBJ2-5; 10 bases map to TRBD2. This CDR3 region has 15 residues. Germline values: CDR1 SGDLS, CDR2 YYNGEE. The V and J ends lost 2 bases and 5 bases, in that order; junction bases with no gene match: 6. The CDR3 reads CASSVASGGRETQYF. CDR3 bases: TGTGCCAGCAGCGTTGCTAGCGGGGGTAGGGAGACCCAGTACTTC. Full variable domain (outside the CDR3, taken from reference TRBV9 and TRBJ2-5): DSGVTQTPKHLITATGQRVTLRCSPRSGDLSVYWYQQSLDQGLQFLIQYYNGEERAKGNILERFSAQQFPDLHSELNLSSLELGDSALYFCASSVASGGRETQYFGPGTRLLVL.

This clone was seen just once. The chain combines TRBV6-5 with TRBJ1-4, with 11 bases fitting TRBD1. The germline V gene encodes CDR1 MNHEY and CDR2 SVGAGI. The V segment lost 5 bases and the J segment 5 bases; nucleotides outside the gene matches: 1. This CDR3 is built from 14 residues. The CDR3 spells CASSRDRGNEKLFF. The CDR3 bases are TGTGCCAGCAGTAGGGACAGGGGGAATGAAAAACTGTTTTTT.

This sequence joins TRBV5-1 and TRBJ2-1; D uncertain. Trimming stripped 1 base from V and 0 bases from J, with 8 bases between. CDR1 and CDR2 (germline): SGHRS, YFSETQ. The CDR3 extends over 15 amino acids. The chain's CDR3 is CASSLPSSSYNEQFF. The DNA for the CDR3 is TGCGCCAGCAGCTTGCCTTCTAGCTCCTACAATGAGCAGTTCTTC.

The chain couples TRBV20-1 to TRBJ1-2, with D maybe TRBD1 (6 bases). Per germline, CDR1 DFQATT and CDR2 SNEGSKA (reference sequence). The CDR3 covers 14 residues. V gave up 3 bases and J gave up 3 bases, with 14 bases separating them. The CDR3: CSASDRTRHYGYTF. Written as DNA, the CDR3 is TGCAGTGCTAGTGACAGGACTCGTCACTATGGCTACACCTTC.

This clone appeared a single time. This rearrangement joins TRBV18 to TRBJ1-6; TRBD1 is a possible D gene (5 bases). CDR1 and CDR2 (germline): KGHSH, LQKENI. This CDR3 is built from 13 residues. Trimming took 2 bases from V and 9 from J, leaving 8 bases between them. In nucleotides, the CDR3 is TGTGCCAGCTCACCAGGCAGGGTTTCACCCCTCCACTTT. This sequence encodes CASSPGRVSPLHF.